Listed below are T cell receptor beta chains from one sample, sequenced in a study of cytomegalovirus exposure and HLA in healthy donors. The table came from immunoSEQ multiplex PCR; TCRdb's copy has only in-frame clones and leaves some out. In the table there are 200,000 to 300,000 clones, approximately 81% of which are singletons. The specimen was PBMCs. All receptors come from a woman aged 55-70 years in good health and CMV-seropositive. CDR3s include the opening cysteine and the closing phenylalanine or tryptophan. A D gene is named only where the DNA matches it firmly. Where a row states a size, it is once, few, many or the class of an expanded clone; other rows omit it.

J gene: TRBJ1-2
clone size: -
D gene: -
V gene: TRBV27
CDR3 protein: CASSLATGTYGYTF
CDR3 DNA: TGTGCCAGCAGTTTGGCGACAGGAACTTATGGCTACACCTTC

J gene: TRBJ1-5
clone size: -
D gene: -
V gene: TRBV30
CDR3 protein: CAWSVGSGQPQHF
CDR3 DNA: TGTGCCTGGAGTGTGGGTAGCGGTCAGCCCCAGCATTTT

J gene: TRBJ2-7
clone size: -
D gene: TRBD1
V gene: TRBV7-6
CDR3 protein: CASSFRTGVSYEQYF
CDR3 DNA: TGTGCCAGCAGCTTCAGGACAGGGGTATCCTACGAGCAGTACTTC

J gene: TRBJ2-7
clone size: -
D gene: TRBD1
V gene: TRBV5-6
CDR3 protein: CASSLGQGGISYEQYF
CDR3 DNA: TGTGCCAGCAGCTTGGGACAGGGGGGGATCTCCTACGAGCAGTACTTC

J gene: TRBJ2-7
clone size: -
D gene: TRBD2
V gene: TRBV2
CDR3 protein: CASSQTSGRAYEQYF
CDR3 DNA: TGTGCCAGCAGTCAGACTAGCGGGAGGGCCTACGAGCAGTACTTC

J gene: TRBJ1-2
clone size: few
D gene: -
V gene: TRBV28
CDR3 protein: CASSLEGYGYTF
CDR3 DNA: TGTGCCAGCAGTTTGGAGGGATATGGCTACACCTTC

J gene: TRBJ2-1
clone size: -
D gene: -
V gene: TRBV7-3
CDR3 protein: CASSLDASLGNEQFF
CDR3 DNA: TGTGCCAGCAGCTTAGATGCTAGCCTGGGCAATGAGCAGTTCTTC

J gene: TRBJ2-7
clone size: -
D gene: TRBD1
V gene: TRBV19
CDR3 protein: CASSGQGRYYEQYF
CDR3 DNA: TGTGCCAGTAGCGGACAGGGACGGTACTACGAGCAGTACTTC

J gene: TRBJ2-2
clone size: -
D gene: -
V gene: TRBV7-3
CDR3 protein: CASSPMDRVTGELFF
CDR3 DNA: TGTGCCAGCAGCCCTATGGACAGAGTCACCGGGGAGCTGTTTTTT

J gene: TRBJ1-1
clone size: -
D gene: -
V gene: TRBV28
CDR3 protein: CASSSPAGATPRPEAFF
CDR3 DNA: TGTGCCAGCAGTTCCCCCGCGGGGGCCACCCCGCGGCCTGAAGCTTTCTTT

J gene: TRBJ2-7
clone size: -
D gene: TRBD1
V gene: TRBV9
CDR3 protein: CASSPPGTGVAEQYF
CDR3 DNA: TGTGCCAGCAGCCCTCCCGGGACAGGGGTGGCCGAGCAGTACTTC

J gene: TRBJ2-1
clone size: -
D gene: TRBD1
V gene: TRBV19
CDR3 protein: CASSIRGQYSYNEQFF
CDR3 DNA: TGTGCCAGTAGTATAAGGGGACAGTACTCCTACAATGAGCAGTTCTTC

J gene: TRBJ2-7
clone size: -
D gene: TRBD1
V gene: TRBV28
CDR3 protein: CASVRDRGGTQYF
CDR3 DNA: TGTGCCAGCGTCAGGGACAGGGGTGGTACGCAGTACTTC

J gene: TRBJ1-4
clone size: once
D gene: -
V gene: TRBV15
CDR3 protein: CATSREGKNEKLFF
CDR3 DNA: TGTGCCACCAGCAGGGAGGGGAAGAATGAAAAACTGTTTTTT

J gene: TRBJ2-7
clone size: once
D gene: TRBD2
V gene: TRBV27
CDR3 protein: CASSPGLADTYEQYF
CDR3 DNA: TGTGCCAGCAGTCCGGGACTAGCGGACACCTACGAGCAGTACTTC

J gene: TRBJ1-1
clone size: -
D gene: -
V gene: TRBV29-1
CDR3 protein: CSVERRMNTEAFF
CDR3 DNA: TGCAGCGTTGAGAGGCGGATGAACACTGAAGCTTTCTTT

J gene: TRBJ2-3
clone size: -
D gene: -
V gene: TRBV2
CDR3 protein: CASEGRTTQYF
CDR3 DNA: TGTGCCAGCGAGGGCCGAACTACGCAGTATTTT

J gene: TRBJ2-2
clone size: few
D gene: TRBD2
V gene: TRBV23-1
CDR3 protein: CASSQSVEVAGEWDTGELFF
CDR3 DNA: TGCGCCAGCAGTCAATCGGTTGAGGTAGCGGGAGAATGGGACACCGGGGAGCTGTTTTTT

J gene: TRBJ1-1
clone size: few
D gene: -
V gene: TRBV28
CDR3 protein: CASSLTGAEAFF
CDR3 DNA: TGTGCCAGCAGTTTGACAGGTGCTGAAGCTTTCTTT

J gene: TRBJ2-7
clone size: -
D gene: -
V gene: TRBV14
CDR3 protein: CASSQGSGVGYEQYF
CDR3 DNA: TGTGCCAGCAGCCAAGGATCGGGAGTGGGCTACGAGCAGTACTTC

J gene: TRBJ1-1
clone size: -
D gene: -
V gene: TRBV30
CDR3 protein: CAWSVGGAGTEAFF
CDR3 DNA: TGTGCCTGGAGTGTAGGGGGGGCGGGCACTGAAGCTTTCTTT

J gene: TRBJ2-3
clone size: -
D gene: -
V gene: TRBV5-6
CDR3 protein: CASSLVSGSTDTQYF
CDR3 DNA: TGTGCCAGCAGCTTGGTTAGCGGTAGCACAGATACGCAGTATTTT

J gene: TRBJ2-1
clone size: once
D gene: -
V gene: TRBV7-2
CDR3 protein: CASSNRDSNEQFF
CDR3 DNA: TGTGCCAGCAGCAACCGGGACTCCAATGAGCAGTTCTTC

J gene: TRBJ1-1
clone size: -
D gene: -
V gene: TRBV7-2
CDR3 protein: CASSSITGWTEAFF
CDR3 DNA: TGTGCCAGCAGCTCAATAACAGGTTGGACTGAAGCTTTCTTT

J gene: TRBJ2-1
clone size: -
D gene: -
V gene: TRBV4-2
CDR3 protein: CASSQARDSTYNEQFF
CDR3 DNA: TGTGCCAGCAGCCAAGCCCGGGACTCGACCTACAATGAGCAGTTCTTC

J gene: TRBJ2-1
clone size: -
D gene: TRBD1
V gene: TRBV5-6
CDR3 protein: CASSKKDRPYNEQFF
CDR3 DNA: TGTGCCAGCAGCAAGAAGGACAGGCCGTACAATGAGCAGTTCTTC

J gene: TRBJ1-1
clone size: -
D gene: TRBD1
V gene: TRBV2
CDR3 protein: CASSERRGRSEAFF
CDR3 DNA: TGTGCCAGCAGTGAAAGGAGGGGGCGTTCTGAAGCTTTCTTT

J gene: TRBJ2-1
clone size: -
D gene: TRBD1
V gene: TRBV5-1
CDR3 protein: CASSRGQGGHSYNEQFF
CDR3 DNA: TGCGCCAGCAGCCGGGGACAGGGTGGACACTCCTACAATGAGCAGTTCTTC

J gene: TRBJ1-4
clone size: -
D gene: -
V gene: TRBV15
CDR3 protein: CATSRDQWGEREKLFF
CDR3 DNA: TGTGCCACCAGCAGAGACCAATGGGGGGAGCGTGAAAAACTGTTTTTT

J gene: TRBJ2-2
clone size: -
D gene: -
V gene: TRBV6-1
CDR3 protein: CASSETGNTGELFF
CDR3 DNA: TGTGCCAGCAGTGAAACGGGGAACACCGGGGAGCTGTTTTTT

J gene: TRBJ1-5
clone size: -
D gene: TRBD1
V gene: TRBV19
CDR3 protein: CASTFDRGGGHQPQHF
CDR3 DNA: TGTGCCAGTACCTTTGACAGGGGAGGGGGCCATCAGCCCCAGCATTTT

J gene: TRBJ2-3
clone size: -
D gene: TRBD2
V gene: TRBV28
CDR3 protein: CASSILAASTDAQYF
CDR3 DNA: TGTGCCAGTTCGATACTAGCGGCTAGCACAGATGCGCAGTATTTT

J gene: TRBJ2-7
clone size: -
D gene: -
V gene: TRBV7-8
CDR3 protein: CASSTSSRTAYEQYF
CDR3 DNA: TGTGCCAGCAGCACCTCCTCGCGTACCGCTTACGAGCAGTACTTC

J gene: TRBJ1-4
clone size: once
D gene: TRBD1
V gene: TRBV18
CDR3 protein: CASSPTPTPTGSAIF
CDR3 DNA: TGTGCCAGCTCACCGACCCCAACCCCGACAGGGAGTGCTATTTTT

J gene: TRBJ1-2
clone size: -
D gene: TRBD1
V gene: TRBV6-5
CDR3 protein: CASSTGTEIYGYTF
CDR3 DNA: TGTGCCAGCAGCACCGGGACAGAAATCTATGGCTACACCTTC

J gene: TRBJ2-7
clone size: few
D gene: TRBD1
V gene: TRBV15
CDR3 protein: CATSNRDRGYEQYF
CDR3 DNA: TGTGCCACCAGCAACCGGGACAGGGGCTACGAGCAGTACTTC

J gene: TRBJ2-7
clone size: once
D gene: -
V gene: TRBV5-1
CDR3 protein: CASSGRGRGNYEQYF
CDR3 DNA: TGCGCCAGCAGCGGCAGGGGTAGGGGCAACTACGAGCAGTACTTC

J gene: TRBJ2-3
clone size: -
D gene: -
V gene: TRBV9
CDR3 protein: CASAWRDSTDTQYF
CDR3 DNA: TGTGCCAGCGCCTGGAGGGATAGCACAGATACGCAGTATTTT

J gene: TRBJ1-2
clone size: -
D gene: -
V gene: TRBV27
CDR3 protein: CASSLGRGRFGYGYTF
CDR3 DNA: TGTGCCAGCAGTTTAGGCAGGGGAAGGTTTGGTTATGGCTACACCTTC

J gene: TRBJ1-1
clone size: -
D gene: -
V gene: TRBV18
CDR3 protein: CASSPKQGETEAFF
CDR3 DNA: TGTGCCAGCTCACCAAAACAGGGCGAAACTGAAGCTTTCTTT

J gene: TRBJ1-5
clone size: -
D gene: TRBD1
V gene: TRBV28
CDR3 protein: CASSPGQGARQPQHF
CDR3 DNA: TGTGCCAGCAGTCCCGGACAGGGGGCAAGACAGCCCCAGCATTTT

J gene: TRBJ2-3
clone size: -
D gene: -
V gene: TRBV2
CDR3 protein: CARHRSSTDTQYF
CDR3 DNA: TGTGCCCGTCACAGGAGCAGCACAGATACGCAGTATTTT

J gene: TRBJ2-1
clone size: once
D gene: TRBD2
V gene: TRBV7-3
CDR3 protein: CASSPSSGNSNEQFF
CDR3 DNA: TGTGCCAGCAGCCCATCTAGCGGGAATTCCAATGAGCAGTTCTTC

J gene: TRBJ2-5
clone size: -
D gene: -
V gene: TRBV29-1
CDR3 protein: CSVGGYQETQYF
CDR3 DNA: TGCAGCGTTGGCGGGTACCAAGAGACCCAGTACTTC

J gene: TRBJ2-1
clone size: -
D gene: TRBD2
V gene: TRBV29-1
CDR3 protein: CSGGSGRVYNEQFF
CDR3 DNA: TGCAGCGGGGGTAGCGGGAGGGTATACAATGAGCAGTTCTTC

J gene: TRBJ1-2
clone size: -
D gene: TRBD1
V gene: TRBV5-4
CDR3 protein: CASKATGGMNGYTF
CDR3 DNA: TGTGCCAGCAAAGCGACAGGGGGCATGAATGGCTACACCTTC

J gene: TRBJ2-5
clone size: -
D gene: TRBD1
V gene: TRBV5-1
CDR3 protein: CASSFTGQGGETQYF
CDR3 DNA: TGCGCCAGCAGCTTCACGGGACAGGGGGGAGAGACCCAGTACTTC

J gene: TRBJ2-1
clone size: -
D gene: -
V gene: TRBV28
CDR3 protein: CASSSTGHWFF
CDR3 DNA: TGTGCCAGCAGTTCTACGGGACATTGGTTCTTC

J gene: TRBJ1-5
clone size: -
D gene: TRBD1
V gene: TRBV27
CDR3 protein: CASSPLDRQNQPQHF
CDR3 DNA: TGTGCCAGCAGTCCTCTGGACAGGCAAAATCAGCCCCAGCATTTT

J gene: TRBJ2-3
clone size: -
D gene: TRBD1
V gene: TRBV11-1
CDR3 protein: CASSFPALRGPTDTDTQYF
CDR3 DNA: TGTGCCAGCAGCTTCCCTGCGTTGAGGGGGCCCACCGACACAGATACGCAGTATTTT

J gene: TRBJ1-1
clone size: -
D gene: -
V gene: TRBV19
CDR3 protein: CASSTQTGTEAFF
CDR3 DNA: TGTGCCAGTAGTACCCAAACAGGAACTGAAGCTTTCTTT

J gene: TRBJ2-1
clone size: -
D gene: TRBD2
V gene: TRBV12-5
CDR3 protein: CASGFPLAGVIEQFF
CDR3 DNA: TGTGCTAGTGGTTTCCCACTAGCGGGAGTTATTGAGCAGTTCTTC

J gene: TRBJ1-1
clone size: -
D gene: -
V gene: TRBV7-9
CDR3 protein: CSSILSRGNTEAFF
CDR3 DNA: TGTTCCAGCATCCTCTCCCGGGGGAACACTGAAGCTTTCTTT

J gene: TRBJ1-4
clone size: -
D gene: -
V gene: TRBV4-1
CDR3 protein: CASSQAYEKLFF
CDR3 DNA: TGCGCCAGCAGCCAAGCGTATGAAAAACTGTTTTTT

J gene: TRBJ1-1
clone size: -
D gene: -
V gene: TRBV18
CDR3 protein: CASSPPGGGTNTEAFF
CDR3 DNA: TGTGCCAGCTCACCACCGGGGGGGGGAACTAACACTGAAGCTTTCTTT

J gene: TRBJ2-2
clone size: -
D gene: -
V gene: TRBV7-9
CDR3 protein: CASKAQGTGTGELFF
CDR3 DNA: TGTGCCAGCAAGGCACAGGGAACTGGCACCGGGGAGCTGTTTTTT

J gene: TRBJ2-2
clone size: -
D gene: TRBD2
V gene: TRBV19
CDR3 protein: CASSKTSGVGGTGELFF
CDR3 DNA: TGTGCCAGTAGCAAGACTAGCGGGGTTGGGGGCACCGGGGAGCTGTTTTTT

J gene: TRBJ2-5
clone size: -
D gene: -
V gene: TRBV25-1
CDR3 protein: CASSGGFRETQYF
CDR3 DNA: TGTGCCAGCAGTGGGGGCTTTAGAGAGACCCAGTACTTC

J gene: TRBJ2-3
clone size: few
D gene: -
V gene: TRBV11-2
CDR3 protein: CASSLGRDTQYF
CDR3 DNA: TGTGCCAGCAGCTTAGGGAGAGATACGCAGTATTTT

J gene: TRBJ1-6
clone size: once
D gene: TRBD1
V gene: TRBV5-4
CDR3 protein: CASSPDRVGVSPLHF
CDR3 DNA: TGTGCCAGCAGCCCGGACAGGGTTGGGGTTTCACCCCTCCACTTT